This TCR beta chain appears in the sequencing data of a study of blood T cell repertoires in COVID-19. Study in general: Sample material is recorded as cDNA or gDNA derived from T cells, B-cell-depleted T cells, or PBMCs.

Data came from immunoSEQ multiplex PCR; TCRdb stores just in-frame clones and leaves some out. This sample yields about 180,000 clones, of which roughly 83% are seen a single time; 6.5% to 9% belongs to the top ten. The V end lost 2 bases, the J end lost 1 base, and 11 bases lay between the germline ends. The CDR3 runs 15 residues. Germline V lookup: CDR1 MNHEY, CDR2 SMNVEV (reference sequence). V usage is TRBV27 and J usage is TRBJ1-1; D is ambiguous. The TCR was taken from a woman aged 40 to 50 with COVID-19, enrolled during active disease. Sequenced sample: peripheral blood. The CDR3 bases are TGTGCCAGCAGTTTACGTGGGCGGGAGAACACTGAAGCTTTCTTT. It yields the protein CASSLRGRENTEAFF.